This T cell receptor beta chain was profiled in a study of blood T cell repertoires in COVID-19. Study-level background: From T cells, B-cell-depleted T cells, or PBMCs came the material, which was cDNA or gDNA.

Participants, roughly 18 to 90 years old, spanned approximately 26 US areas. Assay: immunoSEQ multiplex PCR; the TCRdb copy retains only in-frame clones and omits some. In the table there are about 350,000 clones, about 90% of which are singletons. Germline CDR1 reads SGHRS; CDR2 reads YFSETQ. V dropped 0 bases and J dropped 2 bases, with 11 bases sitting between them. CDR3 length equals 15 residues. Source material: PBMCs or T cells enriched from blood (not recorded which). The V gene is TRBV5-1, the J gene TRBJ1-2; D not certain. This receptor was identified in a woman in her thirties who had recovered from COVID-19. DNA for the CDR3: TGCGCCAGCAGCTTGGTCGCAGATTTGAACTATGGCTACACCTTC. It translates to CASSLVADLNYGYTF.